A selection of T cell receptor beta chains follows, all from one sample in a study of T cell responses to AZD1222 COVID-19 vaccine. Clones were read by immunoSEQ multiplex PCR, and TCRdb kept only the in-frame ones, dropping some. The sample lists approximately 100,000 clones; over 75% were seen once. The material sequenced was peripheral blood, taken 28 days after the second AZD1222 dose. Receptors were obtained from an adult who received the AZD1222 COVID-19 vaccine. CDR3s include the opening cysteine and the closing phenylalanine or tryptophan. D genes are given only for firm matches. Clone size is shown for a subset of rows, as once, few, many or a class of expanded clone.

.	TRBV9	TRBJ1-2	.	CASSGSRAATVDGYTF	TGTGCCAGCAGCGGTTCCAGGGCGGCCACAGTCGATGGCTACACCTTC
.	TRBV6-8	TRBJ2-4	.	CASTSAWGCKNIQYF	TGTGCCAGCACCTCCGCGTGGGGGTGCAAAAACATTCAGTACTTC
.	TRBV6-5	TRBJ2-5	.	CASSHAGRRQETQYF	TGTGCCAGCTCTCACGCGGGACGCAGACAAGAGACCCAGTACTTC
.	TRBV6-5	TRBJ1-5	.	CASSYGGGSQPQHF	TGTGCCAGCAGTTACGGAGGGGGTAGCCAGCCCCAGCATTTT
few	TRBV4-1	TRBJ2-7	TRBD1	CASSQLDRTRSYEQYF	TGCGCCAGCAGCCAACTGGACAGGACAAGAAGTTACGAGCAGTACTTC
.	TRBV28	TRBJ1-5	.	CASSFGYTNQPQHF	TGTGCCAGCAGTTTTGGCTATACGAATCAGCCCCAGCATTTT
.	TRBV19	TRBJ1-1	.	CASRGLTNTEAFF	TGTGCCAGTAGGGGTCTGACGAACACTGAAGCTTTCTTT
.	TRBV27	TRBJ1-1	.	CASSLFGNEAFF	TGTGCCAGCAGTTTGTTCGGAAATGAAGCTTTCTTT
.	TRBV9	TRBJ2-1	.	CASSATGLHDNEQFF	TGTGCCAGCAGCGCGACGGGACTGCACGACAATGAGCAGTTCTTC
.	TRBV3-1/TRBV3-2	TRBJ2-3	TRBD2	CASSQGLAGGTDTQYF	TGTGCCAGCAGCCAGGGACTAGCGGGGGGCACAGATACGCAGTATTTT
few	TRBV2	TRBJ1-5	TRBD1	CAGSSGGNNQPQHF	TGTGCCGGCTCTTCAGGGGGAAACAATCAGCCCCAGCATTTT
.	TRBV6-2/TRBV6-3	TRBJ1-2	TRBD1	CASSDRGHNYGYTF	TGTGCCAGCAGTGACAGGGGCCATAACTATGGCTACACCTTC
.	TRBV28	TRBJ2-2	TRBD2	CASSTDREGLAMNTGELFF	TGTGCCAGCTCGACCGACAGGGAAGGACTAGCGATGAACACCGGGGAGCTGTTTTTT
.	TRBV28	TRBJ1-2	.	CASSSGQRAGGYTF	TGTGCCAGCAGTTCCGGACAGCGAGCGGGGGGCTACACCTTC
.	TRBV9	TRBJ2-1	TRBD2	CASSVATSGRNEQFF	TGTGCCAGCAGCGTAGCGACTAGCGGGAGGAATGAGCAGTTCTTC
.	TRBV30	TRBJ1-1	TRBD1	CAWSPTGDGAFF	TGTGCCTGGAGTCCTACAGGGGACGGAGCTTTCTTT
once	TRBV19	TRBJ2-3	TRBD2	CASRRTAGEGTQYF	TGTGCCAGTAGGAGGACAGCGGGGGAAGGTACGCAGTATTTT
.	TRBV10-2	TRBJ1-5	.	CASSWTGEVEPQHF	TGCGCCAGCAGTTGGACCGGTGAGGTTGAGCCCCAGCATTTT
.	TRBV5-1	TRBJ1-6	.	CASSLGGRANSPLHF	TGCGCCAGCAGCTTGGGGGGCAGGGCCAATTCACCCCTCCACTTT
.	TRBV6-6	TRBJ2-2	TRBD1	CASSRRTGTNTGELFF	TGTGCCAGCAGTCGACGGACAGGAACGAACACCGGGGAGCTGTTTTTT
once	TRBV24-1	TRBJ2-1	TRBD2	CATSDFGTSGHNEQFF	TGTGCCACCAGTGATTTCGGGACTAGCGGCCACAATGAGCAGTTCTTC
.	TRBV10-3	TRBJ1-2	.	CAISDLSGYTF	TGTGCCATCAGTGACCTCTCTGGCTACACCTTC
.	TRBV2	TRBJ2-7	.	CASSALITSLVGEQYF	TGTGCCAGCAGCGCCCTCATCACGTCCCTGGTGGGCGAGCAGTACTTC
.	TRBV20-1	TRBJ1-1	.	CSASRGELYTEAFF	TGCAGTGCTAGTCGGGGGGAGTTGTACACTGAAGCTTTCTTT
.	TRBV6-2/TRBV6-3	TRBJ1-1	.	CASSYSTADTEAFF	TGTGCCAGCAGTTACTCGACAGCAGACACTGAAGCTTTCTTT
.	TRBV3-1/TRBV3-2	TRBJ1-1	.	CASSPRGGRGTEAFF	TGTGCCAGCAGCCCCCGGGGAGGGAGGGGCACTGAAGCTTTCTTT
.	TRBV7-9	TRBJ1-5	.	CASSPGGASNQPQHF	TGTGCCAGCAGCCCGGGGGGGGCGAGCAATCAGCCCCAGCATTTT
.	TRBV4-1	TRBJ2-1	.	CASSHPREAVGAGDEQFF	TGCGCCAGCAGCCACCCAAGGGAAGCCGTTGGCGCAGGCGATGAGCAGTTCTTC
.	TRBV5-1	TRBJ1-1	.	CASSLIAKNTEAFF	TGCGCCAGCAGCTTAATCGCAAAGAACACTGAAGCTTTCTTT
.	TRBV6-5	TRBJ1-3	.	CASSLSGNTIYF	TGTGCCAGCAGCCTTTCTGGAAACACCATATATTTT
.	TRBV2	TRBJ1-5	.	CASRGSLYQPQHF	TGTGCCAGCAGAGGTTCGTTGTATCAGCCCCAGCATTTT
.	TRBV24-1	TRBJ2-1	TRBD2	CATSRGGGDEQFF	TGTGCCACCAGCCGCGGGGGGGGCGATGAGCAGTTCTTC
.	TRBV11-2	TRBJ2-5	.	CASSVSGFQETQYF	TGTGCCAGCAGCGTCTCCGGGTTCCAAGAGACCCAGTACTTC
.	TRBV7-9	TRBJ2-7	.	CASSLTGYEQYF	TGTGCCAGCAGCTTAACCGGGTACGAGCAGTACTTC
.	TRBV2	TRBJ1-5	TRBD1	CASSELGQTQTPQHF	TGTGCCAGCAGTGAATTGGGACAGACCCAAACGCCCCAGCATTTT
.	TRBV11-1	TRBJ2-3	.	CASSPPVGTDTQYF	TGTGCCAGCAGCCCTCCGGTTGGCACAGATACGCAGTATTTT
.	TRBV11-3	TRBJ2-7	.	CASSLGGENEQYF	TGTGCCAGCAGCTTAGGAGGGGAGAACGAGCAGTACTTC
.	TRBV30	TRBJ1-1	TRBD1	CAWTQGGARADTEAFF	TGTGCCTGGACCCAGGGGGGGGCCCGGGCGGACACTGAAGCTTTCTTT
once	TRBV10-3	TRBJ2-2	TRBD2	CAISGRPSGRSTGELFF	TGTGCCATCAGTGGTCGTCCTAGCGGGAGGAGCACCGGGGAGCTGTTTTTT
.	TRBV12-5	TRBJ2-3	.	CASGSWDTSTDTQYF	TGTGCTAGTGGTTCTTGGGACACCAGCACAGATACGCAGTATTTT
.	TRBV27	TRBJ2-7	.	CASSQNRDTVPVEHYF	TGTGCCAGCAGTCAAAACCGGGACACCGTCCCGGTCGAGCACTACTTC
.	TRBV6-5	TRBJ1-1	.	CASSYSEHWMDTEAFF	TGTGCCAGCAGTTACTCGGAACACTGGATGGACACTGAAGCTTTCTTT
.	TRBV28	TRBJ1-1	.	CASSLSITEAFF	TGTGCCAGCAGTTTATCTATCACTGAAGCTTTCTTT
once	TRBV5-5	TRBJ1-5	.	CASSRLMVQGNQPQHF	TGTGCCAGCAGCCGTTTGATGGTCCAGGGCAATCAGCCCCAGCATTTT
.	TRBV10-1	TRBJ1-5	.	CASKALQHF	TGCGCCAGCAAGGCCCTCCAGCATTTT
.	TRBV2	TRBJ1-1	.	CASRATTGVPEAFF	TGTGCCAGCAGAGCAACCACGGGGGTCCCTGAAGCTTTCTTT
.	TRBV7-9	TRBJ2-5	TRBD2	CASSSIGTSGSGTQYF	TGTGCCAGCAGTTCCATTGGGACTAGCGGGAGTGGGACCCAGTACTTC
.	TRBV28	TRBJ2-7	TRBD1	CASSFLWTGPPYEQYF	TGTGCCAGCAGTTTCCTCTGGACAGGGCCCCCCTACGAGCAGTACTTC
.	TRBV6-5	TRBJ2-5	.	CASSLYRYQETQYF	TGTGCCAGCAGTTTATATCGGTACCAAGAGACCCAGTACTTC
once	TRBV5-1	TRBJ2-7	.	CASSLSPQGRGYEQYF	TGCGCCAGCAGCTTGTCTCCTCAGGGGAGGGGTTACGAGCAGTACTTC
.	TRBV12-3/TRBV12-4	TRBJ2-7	.	CASSFGAKQYF	TGTGCCAGCAGTTTTGGAGCAAAGCAGTACTTC
.	TRBV29-1	TRBJ2-5	.	CSVGQHQETQYF	TGCAGCGTTGGACAACACCAAGAGACCCAGTACTTC